The TCR beta chain under discussion was sequenced for a study of cytomegalovirus exposure and HLA in healthy donors. The CDR3 is 13 residues long. Trimming pared 11 bases from V and 3 bases from J, leaving 16 bases between. Per germline, CDR1 MNHEY and CDR2 SVGAGI. Amplification used 60 Vbeta primers and 13 Jbeta primers. The repertoire was sequenced with immunoSEQ multiplex PCR; TCRdb's copy has only in-frame clones and lacks some. This table has 150,000 to 200,000 clones, around 79% appearing once. The sample consisted of PBMCs. The TCR was taken from a male donor in good health and CMV-seropositive. The chain links TRBV6-5 to TRBJ1-1, with TRBD1 as a possible D gene (6 bases). CDR3 in amino acids: CASKGGADTEAFF. The CDR3 coding sequence is TGTGCCTCCAAGGGGGGGGCGGACACTGAAGCTTTCTTT.